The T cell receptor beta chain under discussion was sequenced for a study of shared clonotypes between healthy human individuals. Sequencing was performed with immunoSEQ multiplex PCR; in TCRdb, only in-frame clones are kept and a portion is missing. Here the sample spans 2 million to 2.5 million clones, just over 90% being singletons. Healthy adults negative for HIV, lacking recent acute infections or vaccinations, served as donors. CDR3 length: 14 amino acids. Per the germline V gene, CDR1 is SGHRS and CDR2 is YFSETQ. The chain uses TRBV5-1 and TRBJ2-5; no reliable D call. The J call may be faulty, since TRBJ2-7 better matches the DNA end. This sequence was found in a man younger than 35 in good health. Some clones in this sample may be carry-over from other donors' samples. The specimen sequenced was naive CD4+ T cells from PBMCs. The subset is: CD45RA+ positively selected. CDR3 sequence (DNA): TGCGCCAGCAGCCTCGCGACCAGCAACAACGAGCAGTACTTC. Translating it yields CASSLATSNNEQYF.